This TCR beta chain was sequenced in a study of response to subunit inactivated influenza vaccine. Study results and limitations: Authors proposed each seasonal influenza vaccination draws in few new T cells.

The length of the CDR3 is 16 residues. J was trimmed by 7 bases and V by 7 bases; bases with no gene match: 10. The germline gives CDR1 MNHEY, CDR2 SMNVEV (reference sequence). Note on this clonotype: Its antigen is as yet unknown.

TCRdb recomputed calls from the RT-PCR reads with MiXCR, one row per CDR3 protein. This repertoire shows more than 700,000 distinct CDR3 sequences, 20% to 25% found once; its top ten account for roughly 10%. This sample comprised PBMCs from blood, obtained roughly 5 days after vaccination. The clonotype comes from a man aged 45 to 65 who received an inactivated influenza vaccine. The rearrangement joins TRBV27 to TRBJ2-2; 12 bases are shared with TRBD2. The CDR3 loop reads CASNFGLAGRGGELFF. CDR3 nucleotide sequence: TGTGCCAGCAACTTTGGACTAGCGGGGCGTGGCGGGGAGCTGTTTTTT.